The 3 T cell receptor beta chains in this list originate from one sample, sequenced in a study of human T cells and chemical hapten exposure. The time point is: pre-sensitization, week 0. Treatment denoted: therapeutic diphenylcyclopropenone sensitization with weekly scalp DPC. TCRdb recomputed calls from the RACE reads with MiXCR, one row per CDR3 protein. The sample lists some 300,000 distinct CDR3 sequences; 5.5% were seen once. The sample was whole blood, taken in connection with sensitization to the hapten diphenylcyclopropenone (DPC). These receptors came from a woman aged 18-29 years with alopecia areata. Some clones in this sample may be carry-over from other donors' samples.

This clonotype was detected many times. The chain joins TRBV12-3 or TRBV12-4 to TRBJ1-1, with TRBD1 matching over 7 bases. Trimming removed 2 bases from V and 11 bases from J; junction bases left unmatched: 8. The CDR3 sequence is 13 residues long. The CDR3 loop is CASSLNRGRGAFF. CDR3 bases: TGTGCCAGCAGTTTAAACAGGGGAAGAGGGGCTTTCTTT.

This clonotype was observed many times. The V and J genes are TRBV28 and TRBJ1-2; maybe TRBD1 (5 bases). This CDR3 region has 15 residues. V lost 3 bases and J 2 bases, leaving 13 bases between the germline ends. In germline, CDR1 is MDHEN, CDR2 SYDVKM. The CDR3 here is CASSFTAGRNYGYTF. Written as DNA, the CDR3 is TGTGCCAGCAGTTTCACCGCGGGGCGGAACTATGGCTACACCTTC.

This clonotype was recorded many times. The chain uses TRBV20-1 and TRBJ1-6; TRBD1 is a possible D gene (6 bases). CDR3 size: 18 residues. CDR1 DFQATT and CDR2 SNEGSKA come from the germline V gene (reference sequence). V was clipped by 6 bases and J by 2 bases, with 23 bases between them. CDR3 in amino acids: CSAEAEGDGGTYNSPLHF. CDR3 sequence (DNA): TGCAGTGCCGAAGCCGAGGGGGACGGGGGGACCTATAATTCACCCCTCCACTTT.